This passage covers 3 T cell receptor beta chains from one sample sequenced in a study of identical twins. A single record per CDR3 protein comes from TCRdb applying MiXCR to the 5' RACE reads. The sample records 1.5 million to 2 million distinct CDR3 sequences, less than 40% being singletons. The sequenced sample consisted of cord blood. The receptors stem from a newborn girl in good health.

The rearrangement uses TRBV18 and TRBJ2-1; 10 bases fit TRBD2. The CDR3 is 16 amino acids. With V trimmed by 8 bases and J by 6 bases, 13 bases remained unmatched. Germline V gene data show CDR1 as KGHSH and CDR2 as LQKENI. The CDR3: CASPYQSGRAANEQFF. CDR3 DNA: TGTGCCAGCCCATACCAAAGCGGGAGGGCCGCCAATGAGCAGTTCTTC.

The chain links TRBV20-1 to TRBJ1-5; TRBD1 aligns across 8 bases. The CDR3 spans 15 residues. CDR1 is DFQATT and CDR2 is SNEGSKA in the germline V gene (reference sequence). V was pared by 3 bases and J by 3 bases, with 7 bases of the junction left unmatched. CDR3 protein: CSASPRTGHNQPQHF. The CDR3 nucleotides are TGCAGTGCTAGTCCACGGACAGGGCACAATCAGCCCCAGCATTTT.

About this clonotype: Its ends do not fully match the called genes, so a read error is possible. CDR3 protein: CACSFSQGLNTEAFF. The CDR3 nucleotides read TGTGCCTGCAGTTTCTCGCAGGGGTTGAACACTGAAGCTTTCTTT. J is TRBJ1-1 and V is TRBV28, with D tentatively TRBD1 (6 bases). The CDR3 covers 15 residues. Germline CDR1 and CDR2: MDHEN and SYDVKM.